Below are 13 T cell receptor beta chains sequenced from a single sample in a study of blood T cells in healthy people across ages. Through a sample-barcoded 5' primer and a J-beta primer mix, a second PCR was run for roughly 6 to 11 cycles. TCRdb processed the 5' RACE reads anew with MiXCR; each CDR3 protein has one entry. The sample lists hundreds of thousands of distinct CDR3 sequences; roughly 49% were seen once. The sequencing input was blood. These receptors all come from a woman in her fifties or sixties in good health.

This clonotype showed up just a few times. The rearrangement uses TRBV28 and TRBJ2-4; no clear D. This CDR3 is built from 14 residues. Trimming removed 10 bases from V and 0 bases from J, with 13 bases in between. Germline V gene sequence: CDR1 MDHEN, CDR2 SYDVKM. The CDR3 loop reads CATLSGGAKNIQYF. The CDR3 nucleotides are TGTGCCACCTTATCCGGTGGAGCCAAAAACATTCAGTACTTC.

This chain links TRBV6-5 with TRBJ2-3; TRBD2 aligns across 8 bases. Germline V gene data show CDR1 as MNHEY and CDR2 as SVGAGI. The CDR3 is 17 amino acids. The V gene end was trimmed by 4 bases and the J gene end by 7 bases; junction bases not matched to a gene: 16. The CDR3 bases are TGTGCCAGCAGTTTCCTTATGGGGACTAGTGTTCTGAATACGCAGTATTTT. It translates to CASSFLMGTSVLNTQYF.

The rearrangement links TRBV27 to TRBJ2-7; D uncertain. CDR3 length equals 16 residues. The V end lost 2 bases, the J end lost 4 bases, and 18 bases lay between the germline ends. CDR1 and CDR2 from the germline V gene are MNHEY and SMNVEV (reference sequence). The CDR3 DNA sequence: TGTGCCAGCAGTTTACCCTTAAGCCGGAATTTGTACGAGCAGTACTTC. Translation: CASSLPLSRNLYEQYF.

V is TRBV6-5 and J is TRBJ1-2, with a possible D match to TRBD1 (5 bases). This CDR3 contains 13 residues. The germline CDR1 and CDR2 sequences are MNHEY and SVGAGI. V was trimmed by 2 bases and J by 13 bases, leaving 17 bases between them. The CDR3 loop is CASSYPGSEVFTF. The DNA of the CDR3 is TGTGCCAGCAGTTACCCAGGGTCGGAGGTGTTCACCTTC.

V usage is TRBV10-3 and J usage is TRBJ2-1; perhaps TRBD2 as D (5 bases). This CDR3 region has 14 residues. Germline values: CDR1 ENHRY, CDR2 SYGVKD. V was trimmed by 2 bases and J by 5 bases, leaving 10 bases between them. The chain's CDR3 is CAISERESNNEQFF. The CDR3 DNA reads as TGTGCCATCAGTGAGAGGGAGAGCAACAATGAGCAGTTCTTC.

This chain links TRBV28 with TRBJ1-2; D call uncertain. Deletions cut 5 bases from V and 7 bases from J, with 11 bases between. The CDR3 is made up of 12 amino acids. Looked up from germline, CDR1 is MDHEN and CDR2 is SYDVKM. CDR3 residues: CASSPQFTGYTF. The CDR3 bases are TGTGCCAGCAGTCCCCAATTTACTGGCTACACCTTC.

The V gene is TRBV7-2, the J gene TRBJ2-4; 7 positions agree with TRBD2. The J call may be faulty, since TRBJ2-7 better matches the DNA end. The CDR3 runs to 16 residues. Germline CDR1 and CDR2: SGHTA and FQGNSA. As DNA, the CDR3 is TGTACCAGCAGCCGCCTCGGGGAGGGGACTACCTACGAGCAGTACTTC. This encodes CTSSRLGEGTTYEQYF.

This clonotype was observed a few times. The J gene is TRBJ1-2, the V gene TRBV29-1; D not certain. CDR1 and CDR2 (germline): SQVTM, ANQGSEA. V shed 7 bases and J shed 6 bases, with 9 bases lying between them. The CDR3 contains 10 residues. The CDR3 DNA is TGCAGCGCAGAACAGAATGGCTACACCTTC. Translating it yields CSAEQNGYTF.

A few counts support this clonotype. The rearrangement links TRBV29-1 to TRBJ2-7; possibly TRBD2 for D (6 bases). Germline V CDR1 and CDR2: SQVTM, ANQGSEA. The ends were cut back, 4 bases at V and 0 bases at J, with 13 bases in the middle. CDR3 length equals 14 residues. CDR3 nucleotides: TGCAGCGTTGCGGGGGAATCCCACTCCTACGAGCAGTACTTC. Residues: CSVAGESHSYEQYF.

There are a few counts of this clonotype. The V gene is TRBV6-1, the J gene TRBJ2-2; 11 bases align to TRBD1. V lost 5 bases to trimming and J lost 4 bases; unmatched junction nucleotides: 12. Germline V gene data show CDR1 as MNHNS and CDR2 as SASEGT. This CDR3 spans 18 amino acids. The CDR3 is CASSKRQDRGHGTGELFF. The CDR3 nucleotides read TGTGCCAGCAGTAAACGACAGGACAGGGGGCACGGCACCGGGGAGCTGTTTTTT.

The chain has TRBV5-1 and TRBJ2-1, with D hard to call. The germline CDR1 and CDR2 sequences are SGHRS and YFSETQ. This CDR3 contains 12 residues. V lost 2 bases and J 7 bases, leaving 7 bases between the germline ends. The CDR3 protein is CASSLSWNEQFF. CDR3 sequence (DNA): TGCGCCAGCAGCTTATCTTGGAATGAGCAGTTCTTC. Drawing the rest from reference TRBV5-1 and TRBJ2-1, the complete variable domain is KAGVTQTPRYLIKTRGQQVTLSCSPISGHRSVSWYQQTPGQGLQFLFEYFSETQRNKGNFPGRFSGRQFSNSRSEMNVSTLELGDSALYLCASSLSWNEQFFGPGTRLTVL.

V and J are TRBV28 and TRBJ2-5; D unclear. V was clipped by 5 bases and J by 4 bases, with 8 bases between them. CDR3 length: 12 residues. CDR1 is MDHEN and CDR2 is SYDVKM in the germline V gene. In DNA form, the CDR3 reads TGTGCCAGCAGTGGAGCCAGAGAGACCCAGTACTTC. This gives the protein CASSGARETQYF.

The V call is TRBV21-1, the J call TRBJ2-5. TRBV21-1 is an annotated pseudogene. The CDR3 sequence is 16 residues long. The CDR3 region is CASSKGRQVIQETQYF. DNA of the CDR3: TGTGCCAGCAGCAAAGGGCGGCAGGTAATACAAGAGACCCAGTACTTC.